One sample yielded the 7 T cell receptor beta chains listed below, sequenced in a study of CD8 T cells in Susac syndrome. Random hexamers were used to reverse transcribe an amount of about 0.45 to 1 ug RNA. TCRdb reanalysed the immunoSEQ multiplex PCR reads using MiXCR and keeps one entry per CDR3 protein. The repertoire holds approximately 210,000 distinct CDR3 sequences, roughly 93% seen once, with about 0.14% in the top ten. Material: CD4+ T cells from PBMCs. These TCRs come from a human donor with Susac syndrome.

The V and J genes are TRBV30 and TRBJ1-5; D gene uncertain. Germline V gene data show CDR1 as GTSNPN and CDR2 as SVGIG (reference sequence). Trimming left V 2 bases short and J 3 bases short, with 8 bases between. CDR3 size: 13 residues. The CDR3 DNA reads TGTGCCTGGAGTACCGGGAACAATCAGCCCCAGCATTTT. Translated, it gives CAWSTGNNQPQHF.

The chain has TRBV7-8 and TRBJ1-3; D possibly corresponds to TRBD1 (6 bases). From germline, CDR1 is SGHVS and CDR2 FQNEAQ. There are 15 residues in the CDR3. The germline V and J ends were trimmed by 4 bases and 0 bases, with 10 bases remaining between them. CDR3 loop: CASSYGQSSGNTIYF. CDR3 nucleotide sequence: TGTGCCAGCAGCTACGGACAGAGCTCTGGAAACACCATATATTTT.

Here the CDR3 reads CASRGPRPDSPLHF. In DNA form, the CDR3 reads TGTGCCAGCAGGGGCCCTCGTCCCGATTCACCCCTCCACTTT. The chain recombines TRBV2 with TRBJ1-6; D uncertain. Per the germline V gene, CDR1 is SNHLY and CDR2 is FYNNEI. V gave up 6 bases and J gave up 8 bases, with 14 bases separating them. The CDR3 totals 14 residues. Looking up the rest from reference TRBV2 and TRBJ1-6 gives the full variable domain: EPEVTQTPSHQVTQMGQEVILRCVPISNHLYFYWYRQILGQKVEFLVSFYNNEISEKSEIFDDQFSVERPDGSNFTLKIRSTKLEDSAMYFCASRGPRPDSPLHFGNGTRLTVT.

The V and J genes are TRBV20-1 and TRBJ1-1; no firm D call. CDR1 and CDR2 from the germline V gene are DFQATT and SNEGSKA (reference sequence). Trimming pared 6 bases from V and 1 base from J, leaving 15 bases between. This CDR3 comprises 14 residues. The CDR3 DNA sequence: TGCAGTGCCCCTGGAGCTAGAAAGAACACTGAAGCTTTCTTT. Its protein product is CSAPGARKNTEAFF.

The chain combines TRBV20-1 with TRBJ2-4, with D perhaps matching TRBD2 (6 bases). The CDR3 consists of 13 residues. Trimming removed 3 bases from V and 2 bases from J, with 8 bases in between. Germline V CDR1 and CDR2: DFQATT, SNEGSKA (reference sequence). The CDR3 DNA reads TGCAGTGCTAGTTGGGACTCCAAAAACATTCAGTACTTC. As protein: CSASWDSKNIQYF.

This chain joins TRBV5-1 and TRBJ2-1; TRBD1 aligns across 9 bases. Germline values: CDR1 SGHRS, CDR2 YFSETQ. The CDR3 extends over 14 amino acids. V lost 0 bases, J lost 9 bases, and 4 bases stayed unmatched. The CDR3 DNA sequence: TGCGCCAGCAGCTTGGCGGCGACAGGGGGTGAGCAGTTCTTC. This codes for CASSLAATGGEQFF.

This chain uses TRBV29-1 with TRBJ2-1; TRBD2 is a possible D gene (6 bases). CDR1 and CDR2 (germline): SQVTM, ANQGSEA. V was cut by 6 bases and J by 7 bases, with 19 bases left in between. The CDR3 is 14 residues long. This CDR3 is CSVASGGMGNEQFF. In DNA, the CDR3 is TGCAGCGTGGCCTCTGGGGGGATGGGGAATGAGCAGTTCTTC.